This T cell receptor (beta chain) was captured in a study of T cells in Graves' hyperthyroidism and ophthalmopathy. Study-wide background: Peripheral blood was collected at initial diagnosis, before any treatment.

Regions amplified from RNA transcripts were the TCR beta CDR3 regions. Primed by the HTBI set, a first-round RT-PCR was run on the TCR CDR3. TCRdb itself ran the multiplex PCR reads through MiXCR, one entry per CDR3 protein. The sample lists a few hundred thousand distinct CDR3 sequences, over 15% occurring once. Orbital computed tomography, thyroid ultrasound, serum thyroxine and TRAb, and clinical symptoms together informed the diagnoses. With respect to this clonotype: Its target is not known.

General study points: A 13 V-J model separated ophthalmopathy from stable hyperthyroidism. Among thyroid clonotypes expanded above 0.001, most also appeared in blood.

This CDR3 is built from 15 residues. Germline V CDR1 and CDR2: MNHEY, SVGEGT. V shed 6 bases and J shed 0 bases, with 11 bases lying between them. This sequence originates from a woman aged 18-29 years with Graves' ophthalmopathy. Material for sequencing was blood. The gene calls are TRBV6-2 or TRBV6-3 and TRBJ1-4, with no clear D. In nucleotides, the CDR3 is TGTGCCAGCAGACCGACCGGGGCAACTAATGAAAAACTGTTTTTT. As protein: CASRPTGATNEKLFF.